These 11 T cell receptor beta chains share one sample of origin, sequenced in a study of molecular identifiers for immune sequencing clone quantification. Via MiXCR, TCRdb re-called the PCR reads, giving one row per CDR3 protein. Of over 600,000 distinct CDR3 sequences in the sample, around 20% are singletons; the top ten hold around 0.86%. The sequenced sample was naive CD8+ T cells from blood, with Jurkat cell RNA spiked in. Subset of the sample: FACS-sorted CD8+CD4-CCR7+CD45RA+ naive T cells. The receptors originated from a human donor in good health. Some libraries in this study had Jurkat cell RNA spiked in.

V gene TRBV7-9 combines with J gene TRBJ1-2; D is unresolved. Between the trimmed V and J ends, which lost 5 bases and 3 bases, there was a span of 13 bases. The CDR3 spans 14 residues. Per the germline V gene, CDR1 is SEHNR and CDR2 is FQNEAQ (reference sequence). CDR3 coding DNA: TGTGCCAGCAGCCGGGTCAGGAGAGACTATGGCTACACCTTC. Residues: CASSRVRRDYGYTF.

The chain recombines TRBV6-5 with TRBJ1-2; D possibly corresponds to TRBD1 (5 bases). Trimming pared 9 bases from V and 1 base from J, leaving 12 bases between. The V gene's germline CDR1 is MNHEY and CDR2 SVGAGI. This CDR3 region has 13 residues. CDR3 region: CASFRDYNYGYTF. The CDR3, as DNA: TGTGCCAGTTTCAGGGATTATAACTATGGCTACACCTTC.

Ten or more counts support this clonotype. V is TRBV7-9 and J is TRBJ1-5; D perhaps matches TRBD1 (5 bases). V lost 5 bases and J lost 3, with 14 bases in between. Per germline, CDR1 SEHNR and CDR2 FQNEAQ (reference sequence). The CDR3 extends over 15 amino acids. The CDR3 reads CASSAAGLSNQPQHF. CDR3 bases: TGTGCCAGCAGCGCAGCGGGACTCTCCAATCAGCCCCAGCATTTT.

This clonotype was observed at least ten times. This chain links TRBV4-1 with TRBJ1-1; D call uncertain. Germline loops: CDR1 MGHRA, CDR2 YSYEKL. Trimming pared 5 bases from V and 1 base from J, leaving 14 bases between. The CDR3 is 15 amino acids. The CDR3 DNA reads TGCGCCAGCAGCGAAGTGCTGGCGTGGAACACTGAAGCTTTCTTT. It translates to CASSEVLAWNTEAFF.

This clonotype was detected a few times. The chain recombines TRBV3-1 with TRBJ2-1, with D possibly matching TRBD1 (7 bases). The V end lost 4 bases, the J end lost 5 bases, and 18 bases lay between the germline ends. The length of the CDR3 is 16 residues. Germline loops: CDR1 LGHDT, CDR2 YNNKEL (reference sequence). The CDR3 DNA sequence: TGTGCCAGCAGCCCGCAGGGGGGACTTCTAGACAATGAGCAGTTCTTC. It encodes CASSPQGGLLDNEQFF.

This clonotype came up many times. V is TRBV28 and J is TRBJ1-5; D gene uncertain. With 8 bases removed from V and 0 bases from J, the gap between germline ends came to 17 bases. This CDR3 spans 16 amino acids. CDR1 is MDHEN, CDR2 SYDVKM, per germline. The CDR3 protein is CASSLMGQYSNQPQHF. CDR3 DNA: TGTGCCAGCTCTCTGATGGGTCAGTATAGCAATCAGCCCCAGCATTTT.

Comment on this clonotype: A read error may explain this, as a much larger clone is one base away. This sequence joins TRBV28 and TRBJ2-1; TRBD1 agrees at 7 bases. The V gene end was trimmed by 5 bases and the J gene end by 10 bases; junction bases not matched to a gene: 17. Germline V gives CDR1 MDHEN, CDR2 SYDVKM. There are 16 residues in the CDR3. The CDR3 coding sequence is TGTGCCAGCAGTCTAAGGGGACAGTCTCCCCCCTACGAGCAGTTCTTC. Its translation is CASSLRGQSPPYEQFF.

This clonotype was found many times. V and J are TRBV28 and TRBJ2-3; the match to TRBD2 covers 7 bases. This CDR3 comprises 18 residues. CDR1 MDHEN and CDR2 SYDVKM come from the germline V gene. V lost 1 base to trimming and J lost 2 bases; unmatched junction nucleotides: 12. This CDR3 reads CASSLFTGGSVNTDTQYF. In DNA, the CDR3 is TGTGCCAGCAGTTTATTTACCGGCGGGAGCGTGAACACAGATACGCAGTATTTT.

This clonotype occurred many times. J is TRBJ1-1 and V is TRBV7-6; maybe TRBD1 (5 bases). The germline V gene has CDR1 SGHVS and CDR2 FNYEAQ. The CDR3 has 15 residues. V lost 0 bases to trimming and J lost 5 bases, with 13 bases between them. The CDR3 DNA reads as TGTGCCAGCAGCTTAGCGTCCAGGGTTGGTACTGAAGCTTTCTTT. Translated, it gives CASSLASRVGTEAFF.

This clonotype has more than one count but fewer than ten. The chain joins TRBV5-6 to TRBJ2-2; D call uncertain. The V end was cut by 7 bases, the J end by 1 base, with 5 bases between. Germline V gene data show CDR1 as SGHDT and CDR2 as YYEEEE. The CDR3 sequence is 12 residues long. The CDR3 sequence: CASQLNTGELFF. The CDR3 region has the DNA TGTGCCAGCCAGCTGAACACCGGGGAGCTGTTTTTT.

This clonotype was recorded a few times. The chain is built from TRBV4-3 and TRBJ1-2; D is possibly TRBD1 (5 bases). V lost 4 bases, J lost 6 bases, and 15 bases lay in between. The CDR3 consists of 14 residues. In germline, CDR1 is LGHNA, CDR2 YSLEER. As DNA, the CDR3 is TGCGCCAGCAGCCCCGACAGCGGACCGAATGGCTACACCTTC. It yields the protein CASSPDSGPNGYTF.